What follows are 26 T cell receptor beta chains derived from one specimen sequenced in a study of T cell responses to AZD1222 COVID-19 vaccine. Profiled with immunoSEQ multiplex PCR; TCRdb holds only in-frame clones, not every one. The sample shows 120,000 to 150,000 clones, around 90% of them seen only once. The starting material was peripheral blood, obtained on day 0 of AZD1222 vaccination. Receptors were obtained from an adult in good health.

The rearrangement links TRBV2 to TRBJ2-7, with TRBD2 identical over 13 bases. The CDR3 covers 16 residues. The junction had 6 bases not matched to a gene; V was cut back by 7 bases and J by 0 bases. CDR1 is SNHLY and CDR2 is FYNNEI in the germline V gene. The CDR3 bases are TGTGCCAGCAATCGGGGACTAGCGGGACTCTCCTACGAGCAGTACTTC. Translation gives CASNRGLAGLSYEQYF.

This clone was picked up one time. The chain carries TRBV6-2 or TRBV6-3 and TRBJ1-2; perhaps TRBD1 as D (5 bases). Germline CDR1 and CDR2: MNHEY and SVGEGT. V was shortened by 5 bases and J by 3 bases, with 22 bases between the two germline ends. This CDR3 region has 17 residues. In DNA form, the CDR3 reads TGTGCCAGCAGTGACCCACCCGGGGGGAACAAAGACTATGGCTACACCTTC. Protein: CASSDPPGGNKDYGYTF.

This chain joins TRBV29-1 and TRBJ1-4; possibly TRBD1 for D (6 bases). Germline V gene sequence: CDR1 SQVTM, CDR2 ANQGSEA. The germline V and J ends were trimmed by 0 bases and 8 bases, with 13 bases remaining between them. The CDR3 is 14 amino acids. This CDR3 is CSVEDTGLREKLFF. The CDR3 DNA is TGCAGCGTTGAAGATACAGGGTTACGCGAAAAACTGTTTTTT.

Written as DNA, the CDR3 is TGTGCCAGCAGGGTTGGCCTGAACACTGAAGCTTTCTTT. This sequence encodes CASRVGLNTEAFF. J is TRBJ1-1 and V is TRBV2; D unclear. Deletions cut 6 bases from V and 0 bases from J, with 8 bases between. Germline values: CDR1 SNHLY, CDR2 FYNNEI. There are 13 residues in the CDR3.

This clone was seen a single time. The chain carries TRBV4-3 and TRBJ2-7; no reliable D call. Germline loops: CDR1 LGHNA, CDR2 YSLEER. Trimming took 0 bases from V and 2 from J, leaving 14 bases between them. The CDR3 spans 16 residues. The CDR3 DNA is TGCGCCAGCAGCCAAGATAACAGCCAAAAAACCTACGAGCAGTACTTC. Translated, it gives CASSQDNSQKTYEQYF.

The genes are TRBV28 and TRBJ2-1; D uncertain. V was trimmed by 7 bases and J by 7 bases, leaving 14 bases between them. The germline V gene encodes CDR1 MDHEN and CDR2 SYDVKM. The CDR3 totals 13 residues. The CDR3 region is CASTVLSRNEQFF. The CDR3 DNA reads as TGTGCCAGCACCGTTCTAAGTCGAAATGAGCAGTTCTTC.

This chain links TRBV7-9 with TRBJ2-2; D not certain. V lost 8 bases to trimming and J lost 3 bases, with 4 bases between them. CDR3 length equals 11 residues. Per the germline V gene, CDR1 is SEHNR and CDR2 is FQNEAQ (reference sequence). The chain's CDR3 is CASLDTGELFF. DNA of the CDR3: TGTGCCAGCCTGGACACCGGGGAGCTGTTTTTT.

The rearrangement uses TRBV24-1 and TRBJ2-2; a possible D gene is TRBD1 (5 bases). The CDR3 is 15 amino acids. Trimming left V 3 bases short and J 4 bases short, with 11 bases between. The germline gives CDR1 KGHDR, CDR2 SFDVKD. The CDR3, as DNA: TGTGCCACCAGTGATCCCGACGACAGCACCGGGGAGCTGTTTTTT. Encoded protein: CATSDPDDSTGELFF.

The V gene is TRBV21-1, the J gene TRBJ1-5; whether TRBD1, the table's D call, matches the DNA was not checked. TRBV21-1 is given as a pseudogene. CDR3 length equals 17 residues. The CDR3 protein is CASSIFFNDRAGQPQHF. The CDR3 DNA reads as TGTGCCAGCAGCATATTTTTCAACGACAGGGCAGGCCAGCCCCAGCATTTT.

The rearrangement joins TRBV24-1 to TRBJ2-5; D not certain. CDR3 length equals 14 residues. V was pared by 5 bases and J by 5 bases, with 14 bases between. Germline loops: CDR1 KGHDR, CDR2 SFDVKD. CDR3 sequence (DNA): TGTGCCACCAGTGGTAGAGACCGGCGGGAGACCCAGTACTTC. It encodes CATSGRDRRETQYF.

The rearrangement uses TRBV24-1 and TRBJ2-5, with D possibly being TRBD2 (5 bases). The CDR3 spans 16 residues. V was cut by 4 bases and J by 0 bases, with 14 bases left in between. CDR1 and CDR2 (germline): KGHDR, SFDVKD. CDR3 amino acids: CATSDPRPGYQETQYF. The CDR3 DNA reads TGTGCCACCAGTGACCCTCGCCCGGGATACCAAGAGACCCAGTACTTC.

V usage is TRBV28 and J usage is TRBJ2-2; 14 nucleotides match TRBD2. The CDR3 has 18 residues. The germline gives CDR1 MDHEN, CDR2 SYDVKM. The trim removed 8 bases at V and 5 bases at J, leaving 13 bases unmatched. CDR3 coding DNA: TGTGCCAGCGGAGAGCGGACTAGCGGGAGGTTGGATACCGGGGAGCTGTTTTTT. This gives the protein CASGERTSGRLDTGELFF. Based on the CDR3 plus reference TRBV28 and TRBJ2-2, the full variable domain is DVKVTQSSRYLVKRTGEKVFLECVQDMDHENMFWYRQDPGLGLRLIYFSYDVKMKEKGDIPEGYSVSREKKERFSLILESASTNQTSMYLCASGERTSGRLDTGELFFGEGSRLTVL.

The chain joins TRBV15 to TRBJ2-1, with TRBD1 as a possible D gene (6 bases). This CDR3 has 13 residues. Germline lookup yields CDR1 LNHNV and CDR2 YYDKDF (reference sequence). V lost 1 base to trimming and J lost 8 bases, with 9 bases between them. Here the CDR3 DNA reads TGTGCCACCAGCAGAGTAGGGGGATATGAGCAGTTCTTC. It yields the protein CATSRVGGYEQFF.

The chain couples TRBV6-2 or TRBV6-3 to TRBJ2-7, with a possible D match to TRBD1 (6 bases). With 6 bases removed from V and 12 bases from J, the gap between germline ends came to 18 bases. The V gene's germline CDR1 is MNHEY and CDR2 SVGEGT. The length of the CDR3 is 12 residues. The CDR3 coding sequence is TGTGCCAGCAGACCTACGAACAGGGATCCGTACTTC. It yields the protein CASRPTNRDPYF.

The J gene is TRBJ1-5, the V gene TRBV19; D is perhaps TRBD1 (5 bases). Trimming shortened V by 5 bases and J by 4 bases, and 12 bases separated the two germline ends. Germline loops: CDR1 LNHDA, CDR2 SQIVND (reference sequence). The CDR3 loop spans 14 amino acids. The CDR3 bases are TGTGCCAGTAGTCTAACTCAGGGAAATCAGCCCCAGCATTTT. The encoded protein is CASSLTQGNQPQHF.

This chain uses TRBV14 with TRBJ2-1; TRBD2 matches 10 bases. The V and J ends lost 4 bases and 2 bases, in that order; junction bases with no gene match: 11. This CDR3 is 18 amino acids long. Germline V gene sequence: CDR1 SGHDN, CDR2 FVKESK. CDR3 sequence (DNA): TGTGCCAGCAGCCGACAACTAGCGGGGAGAGGGACCTACAATGAGCAGTTCTTC. Translation gives CASSRQLAGRGTYNEQFF.

The CDR3 is CASSLPGQGDEKLFF. The DNA of the CDR3 is TGTGCCAGCAGCTTGCCGGGACAGGGGGATGAAAAACTGTTTTTT. The rearrangement joins TRBV5-6 to TRBJ1-4; 11 nucleotides match TRBD1. After removal of 1 base from V and 6 bases from J, the junction contained 2 bases not matched to a gene. CDR1 and CDR2 (germline): SGHDT, YYEEEE. The CDR3 runs 15 residues.

A single count supports this clone. The V call is TRBV6-4, the J call TRBJ2-1, with 14 bases aligning to TRBD2. Germline CDR1 is MRHNA and CDR2 is SNTAGT. This CDR3 has 15 amino acids. Trimming at V came to 5 bases and at J to 6 bases, leaving 3 bases not matched to a gene. Here the CDR3 reads CASSPGLAGANEQFF. The CDR3 region has the DNA TGTGCCAGCAGTCCGGGACTAGCGGGGGCCAATGAGCAGTTCTTC.

The chain is built from TRBV13 and TRBJ2-3, with a weak D call TRBD2 (5 bases). Per the germline V gene, CDR1 is PRHDT and CDR2 is FYEKMQ (reference sequence). V dropped 7 bases and J dropped 0 bases, with 20 bases sitting between them. The CDR3 totals 17 residues. The CDR3 DNA reads as TGTGCCAGCACCCATAGCGCTGTGATCCCGAGCACAGATACGCAGTATTTT. Amino acid sequence: CASTHSAVIPSTDTQYF.

CDR3 bases: TGTGCCAGCAGAACCGGGGCTGGGAGAAATGAGCAGTTCTTC. As protein: CASRTGAGRNEQFF. V usage is TRBV27 and J usage is TRBJ2-1; D possibly uses TRBD1 or TRBD2 (5 bases each). CDR1 is MNHEY and CDR2 is SMNVEV in the germline V gene (reference sequence). This CDR3 region has 14 residues. Trimming removed 6 bases from V and 7 bases from J, with 16 bases in between.

The rearrangement uses TRBV5-4 and TRBJ1-4; D unclear. Deletions cut 1 base from V and 6 bases from J, with 19 bases between. The CDR3 loop spans 17 amino acids. Germline V gives CDR1 SGHNT, CDR2 YYREEE (reference sequence). Here the CDR3 reads CASSLNGGPAAYEKLFF. In DNA, the CDR3 is TGTGCCAGCAGCTTGAATGGTGGGCCAGCCGCGTATGAAAAACTGTTTTTT.

This clone has just a few counts. The chain joins TRBV27 to TRBJ2-1; D is undetermined. V dropped 3 bases and J dropped 6 bases, with 9 bases sitting between them. This CDR3 has 13 amino acids. Germline V lookup: CDR1 MNHEY, CDR2 SMNVEV (reference sequence). This CDR3 reads CASSLGSFNEQFF. The DNA of the CDR3 is TGTGCCAGCAGTTTGGGCAGTTTCAATGAGCAGTTCTTC.

The V and J genes are TRBV19 and TRBJ1-3; 7 bases align to TRBD1. V shed 1 base, J shed 4 bases, and the junction held 7 bases outside the gene matches. The CDR3 runs to 16 residues. The germline gives CDR1 LNHDA, CDR2 SQIVND (reference sequence). The CDR3 DNA is TGTGCCAGTAGTATAGTCAGACAGGGAATAGGAAACACCATATATTTT. Its protein product is CASSIVRQGIGNTIYF.

The chain combines TRBV28 with TRBJ1-4, with 8 bases that match TRBD1. Germline CDR1 and CDR2: MDHEN and SYDVKM. The CDR3 totals 15 residues. Trimming cost V 6 bases and J 0 bases; bases outside gene matches: 3. CDR3 sequence: CASRAGGSTNEKLFF. The CDR3 DNA follows: TGTGCCAGCAGGGCAGGGGGCTCAACTAATGAAAAACTGTTTTTT.

V gene TRBV5-5 combines with J gene TRBJ1-1; no definite D call. Per the germline V gene, CDR1 is SGHKS and CDR2 is YYEKEE (reference sequence). Deletions cut 0 bases from V and 3 bases from J, with 12 bases between. The CDR3 is 15 amino acids. The CDR3 reads CASSLGARMYTEAFF. The CDR3 nucleotides read TGTGCCAGCAGCTTGGGCGCCCGGATGTACACTGAAGCTTTCTTT.

This clone was counted between two and nine times. V gene TRBV30 combines with J gene TRBJ1-2; TRBD1 agrees at 9 bases. Germline CDR1 is GTSNPN and CDR2 is SVGIG (reference sequence). V lost 3 bases and J lost 4; bases outside the gene matches: 6. This CDR3 has 14 amino acids. The CDR3 nucleotides are TGTGCCTGGAGGGAACAGGGGGCTATCTATGGCTACACCTTC. Residues: CAWREQGAIYGYTF.